This T cell receptor beta chain was captured by sequencing in a study of response to subunit inactivated influenza vaccine. CDR1 is MNHEY, CDR2 SVGEGT, per germline. This CDR3 has 15 amino acids. Losses at the gene ends were 8 bases for V and 1 base for J; bases not matched to a gene: 8. One entry per CDR3 protein results from TCRdb running MiXCR on the RT-PCR reads. The sample yields 550,000 to 800,000 distinct CDR3 sequences, 15% to 17% seen once. With respect to this clonotype: Its antigen is not known.

Findings and caveats of the study: A suggestion made by the authors is that each seasonal influenza vaccination recruits few new T cells.

The source material was PBMCs from blood, sampled 11 to 12 days after vaccination. This TCR derives from a man aged 45 to 65 who received an inactivated influenza vaccine. The genes are TRBV6-2 or TRBV6-3 and TRBJ2-3, with 8 bases lining up with TRBD1. The CDR3 protein is CASRVDRGRTDTQYF. CDR3 nucleotide sequence: TGTGCCAGCCGAGTAGACAGGGGACGCACAGATACGCAGTATTTT.